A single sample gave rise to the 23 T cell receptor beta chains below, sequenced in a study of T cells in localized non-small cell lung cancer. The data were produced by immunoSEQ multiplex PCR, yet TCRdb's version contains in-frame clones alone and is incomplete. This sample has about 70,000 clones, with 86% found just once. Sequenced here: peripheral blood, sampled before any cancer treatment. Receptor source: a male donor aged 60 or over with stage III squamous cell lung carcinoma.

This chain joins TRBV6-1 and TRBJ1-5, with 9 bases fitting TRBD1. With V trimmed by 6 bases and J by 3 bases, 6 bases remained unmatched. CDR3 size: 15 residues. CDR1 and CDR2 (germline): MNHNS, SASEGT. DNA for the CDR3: TGTGCCAGCAGACAGGGACAGGGTGCCAATCAGCCCCAGCATTTT. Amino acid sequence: CASRQGQGANQPQHF.

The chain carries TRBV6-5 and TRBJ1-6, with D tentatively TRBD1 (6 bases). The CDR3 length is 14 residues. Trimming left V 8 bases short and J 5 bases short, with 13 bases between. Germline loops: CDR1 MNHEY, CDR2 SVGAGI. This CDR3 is CASGRGRDNSPLHF. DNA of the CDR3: TGTGCCAGCGGCAGGGGCAGGGATAATTCACCCCTCCACTTT.

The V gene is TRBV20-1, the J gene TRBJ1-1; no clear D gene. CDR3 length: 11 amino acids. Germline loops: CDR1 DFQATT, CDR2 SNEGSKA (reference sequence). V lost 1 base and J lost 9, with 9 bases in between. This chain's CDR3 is CSARVGGQAFF. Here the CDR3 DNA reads TGCAGTGCTAGAGTAGGAGGGCAAGCTTTCTTT.

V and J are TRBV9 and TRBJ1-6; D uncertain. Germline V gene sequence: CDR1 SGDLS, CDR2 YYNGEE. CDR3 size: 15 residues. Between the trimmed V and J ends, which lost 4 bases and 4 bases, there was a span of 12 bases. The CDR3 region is CASSKTPGYNSPLHF. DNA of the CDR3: TGTGCCAGCAGCAAGACGCCGGGATATAATTCACCCCTCCACTTT.

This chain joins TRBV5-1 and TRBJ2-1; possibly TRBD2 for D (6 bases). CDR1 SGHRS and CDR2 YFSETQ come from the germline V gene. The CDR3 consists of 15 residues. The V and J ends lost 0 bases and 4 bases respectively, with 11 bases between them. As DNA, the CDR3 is TGCGCCAGCAGCTTGGTGTCGGGGGAATACAATGAGCAGTTCTTC. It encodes CASSLVSGEYNEQFF.

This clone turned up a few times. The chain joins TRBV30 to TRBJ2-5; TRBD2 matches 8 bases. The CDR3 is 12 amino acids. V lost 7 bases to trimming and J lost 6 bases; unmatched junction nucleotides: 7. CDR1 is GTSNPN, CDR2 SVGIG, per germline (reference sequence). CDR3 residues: CAFGLAGKTQYF. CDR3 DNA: TGTGCCTTTGGACTAGCTGGAAAGACCCAGTACTTC. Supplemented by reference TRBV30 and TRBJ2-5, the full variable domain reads SQTIHQWPATLVQPVGSPLSLECTVEGTSNPNLYWYRQAAGRGLQLLFYSVGIGQISSEVPQNLSASRPQDRQFILSSKKLLLSDSGFYLCAFGLAGKTQYFGPGTRLLVL.

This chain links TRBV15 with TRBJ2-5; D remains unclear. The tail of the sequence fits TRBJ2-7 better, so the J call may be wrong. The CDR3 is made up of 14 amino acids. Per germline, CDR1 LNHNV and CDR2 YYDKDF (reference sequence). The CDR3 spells CATSREGLIYEQYF. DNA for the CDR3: TGTGCCACCAGCAGAGAGGGCCTCATATACGAGCAGTACTTC.

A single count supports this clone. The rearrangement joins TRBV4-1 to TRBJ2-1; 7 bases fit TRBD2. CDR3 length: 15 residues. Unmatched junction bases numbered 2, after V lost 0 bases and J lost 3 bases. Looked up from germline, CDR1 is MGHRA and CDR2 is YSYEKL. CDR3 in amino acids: CASSQEERGYNEQFF. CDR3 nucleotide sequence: TGCGCCAGCAGCCAAGAAGAGCGGGGCTACAATGAGCAGTTCTTC.

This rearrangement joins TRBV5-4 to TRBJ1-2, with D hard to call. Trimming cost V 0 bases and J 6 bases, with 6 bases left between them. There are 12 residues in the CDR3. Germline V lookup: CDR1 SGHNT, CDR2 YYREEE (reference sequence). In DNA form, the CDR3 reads TGTGCCAGCAGCTTGGAGAACGATGGCTACACCTTC. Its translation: CASSLENDGYTF.

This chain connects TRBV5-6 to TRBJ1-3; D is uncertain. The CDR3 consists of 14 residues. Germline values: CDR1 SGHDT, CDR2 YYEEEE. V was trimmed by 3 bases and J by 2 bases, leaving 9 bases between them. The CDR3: CASSWVQTGNTIYF. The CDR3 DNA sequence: TGTGCCAGCAGCTGGGTGCAGACTGGAAACACCATATATTTT.

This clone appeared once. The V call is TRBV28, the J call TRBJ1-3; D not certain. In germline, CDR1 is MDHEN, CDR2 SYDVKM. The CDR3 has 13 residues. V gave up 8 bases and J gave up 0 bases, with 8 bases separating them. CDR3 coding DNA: TGTGCCAGCGCAGGACGCTCTGGAAACACCATATATTTT. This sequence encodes CASAGRSGNTIYF.

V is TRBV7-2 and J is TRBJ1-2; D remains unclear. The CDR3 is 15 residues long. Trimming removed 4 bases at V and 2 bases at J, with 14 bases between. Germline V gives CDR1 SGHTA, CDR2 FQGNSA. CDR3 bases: TGTGCCAGCAGCTCGGGCCCAAGAGTGAACTATGGCTACACCTTC. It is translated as CASSSGPRVNYGYTF.

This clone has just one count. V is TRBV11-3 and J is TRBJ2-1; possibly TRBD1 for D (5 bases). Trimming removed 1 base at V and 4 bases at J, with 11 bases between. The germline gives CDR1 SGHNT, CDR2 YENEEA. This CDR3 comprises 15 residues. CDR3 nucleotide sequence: TGTGCCAGCAGCTTAGTAGGGGTCAGTTACAATGAGCAGTTCTTC. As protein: CASSLVGVSYNEQFF.

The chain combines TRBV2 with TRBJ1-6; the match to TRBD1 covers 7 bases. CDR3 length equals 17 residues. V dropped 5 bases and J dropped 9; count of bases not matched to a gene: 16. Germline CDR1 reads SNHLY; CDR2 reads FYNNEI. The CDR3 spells CASSPPTGKGIGSPLHF. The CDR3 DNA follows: TGTGCCAGCAGTCCACCGACAGGGAAGGGAATCGGTTCACCCCTCCACTTT.

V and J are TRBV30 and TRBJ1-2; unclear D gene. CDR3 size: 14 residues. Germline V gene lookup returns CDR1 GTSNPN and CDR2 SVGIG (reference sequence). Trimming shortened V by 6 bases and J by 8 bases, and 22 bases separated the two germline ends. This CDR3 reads CACSYRALGEGYTF. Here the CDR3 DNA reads TGTGCCTGTTCTTACCGGGCCCTCGGGGAAGGCTACACCTTC.

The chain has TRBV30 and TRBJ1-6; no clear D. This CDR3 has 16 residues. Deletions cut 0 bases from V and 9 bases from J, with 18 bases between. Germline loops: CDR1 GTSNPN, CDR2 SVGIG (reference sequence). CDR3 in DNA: TGTGCCTGGAGTGTCGGATCAGGCATGAGTGGTTCACCCCTCCACTTT. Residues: CAWSVGSGMSGSPLHF.

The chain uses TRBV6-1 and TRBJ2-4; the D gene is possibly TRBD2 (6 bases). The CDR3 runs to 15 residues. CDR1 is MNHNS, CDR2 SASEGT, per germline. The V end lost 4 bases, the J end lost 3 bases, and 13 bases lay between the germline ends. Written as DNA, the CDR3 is TGTGCCAGCAGTGCCCAGGGACTGGACAAAAACATTCAGTACTTC. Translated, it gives CASSAQGLDKNIQYF.

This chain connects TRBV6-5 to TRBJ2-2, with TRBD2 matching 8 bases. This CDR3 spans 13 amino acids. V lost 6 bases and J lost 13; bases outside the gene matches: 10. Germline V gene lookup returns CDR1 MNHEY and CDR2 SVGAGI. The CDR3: CASSSGGVKGLFF. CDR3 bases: TGTGCCAGCAGCTCCGGGGGGGTCAAAGGGCTGTTTTTT.

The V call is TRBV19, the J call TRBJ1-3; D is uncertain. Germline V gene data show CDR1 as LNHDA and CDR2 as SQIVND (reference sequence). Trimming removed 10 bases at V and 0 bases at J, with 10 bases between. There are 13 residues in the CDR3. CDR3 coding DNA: TGTGCCACCAGGATTTTCTCTGGAAACACCATATATTTT. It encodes CATRIFSGNTIYF.

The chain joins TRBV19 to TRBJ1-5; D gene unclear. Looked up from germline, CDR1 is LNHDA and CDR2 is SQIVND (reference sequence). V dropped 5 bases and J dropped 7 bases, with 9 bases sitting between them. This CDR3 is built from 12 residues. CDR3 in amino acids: CASSVSRQPQHF. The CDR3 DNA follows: TGTGCCAGTAGTGTGTCTAGGCAGCCCCAGCATTTT.

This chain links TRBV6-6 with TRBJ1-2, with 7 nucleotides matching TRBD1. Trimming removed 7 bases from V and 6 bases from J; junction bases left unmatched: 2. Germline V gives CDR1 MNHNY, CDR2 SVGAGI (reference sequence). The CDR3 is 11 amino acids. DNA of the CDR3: TGTGCCAGCACCGGGACAGATGGCTACACCTTC. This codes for CASTGTDGYTF.

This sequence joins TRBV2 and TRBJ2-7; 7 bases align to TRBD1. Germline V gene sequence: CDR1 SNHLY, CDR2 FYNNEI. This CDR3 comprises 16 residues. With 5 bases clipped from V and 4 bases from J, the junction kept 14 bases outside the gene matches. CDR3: CASSSPEMGQTYEQYF. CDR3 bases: TGTGCCAGCAGTAGCCCCGAAATGGGACAGACATACGAGCAGTACTTC.

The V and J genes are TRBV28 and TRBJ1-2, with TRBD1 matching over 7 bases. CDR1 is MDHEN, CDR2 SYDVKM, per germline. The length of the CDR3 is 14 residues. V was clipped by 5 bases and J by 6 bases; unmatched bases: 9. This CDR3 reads CASSPRGGGHGYTF. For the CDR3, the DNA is TGTGCCAGCAGTCCCCGGGGAGGGGGCCATGGCTACACCTTC.